A selection of T cell receptor beta chains follows, all from one sample in a study of identical twins. TCRdb passed the 5' RACE reads through MiXCR, listing each CDR3 protein once. Of 350,000 to 450,000 distinct CDR3 sequences in the sample, about 18% were seen once. Sample: naive T cells sorted from blood. The receptor set was obtained from a man in his fifties or sixties in good health. Both conserved end residues are part of each CDR3. A D gene is named only where the DNA matches it firmly. Size tells how often a clone was seen (once, few, many) or the class of an expanded clone, and some rows leave it out.

clone_size	d_call	j_call	v_call	cdr3_aa	cdr3_nt
many	.	TRBJ2-7	TRBV10-3	CAISSTGEQYF	TGTGCCATCAGCTCAACAGGCGAGCAGTACTTC
.	.	TRBJ2-5	TRBV28	CASSLGTLRDLQETQYF	TGTGCCAGCAGTTTGGGGACACTTCGCGACCTTCAAGAGACCCAGTACTTC
many	.	TRBJ2-7	TRBV20-1	CSARIGPSLGEQYF	TGCAGTGCTAGAATAGGCCCGAGTCTCGGCGAGCAGTACTTC
.	TRBD2	TRBJ2-7	TRBV6-5	CASSFTSGRGYEQYF	TGTGCCAGCAGTTTTACTAGCGGGAGGGGCTACGAGCAGTACTTC
.	.	TRBJ2-5	TRBV10-3	CAISEADKQETQYF	TGTGCCATCAGTGAGGCAGACAAGCAAGAGACCCAGTACTTC
many	.	TRBJ1-1	TRBV25-1	CASSEGRGGYTEAFF	TGTGCCAGCAGTGAGGGCAGGGGAGGGTACACTGAAGCTTTCTTT
many	.	TRBJ2-7	TRBV7-2	CASSLVAASYEQYF	TGTGCCAGCAGCTTAGTCGCAGCCTCCTACGAGCAGTACTTC
few	.	TRBJ2-7	TRBV28	CASSFSPGAYEQYF	TGTGCCAGCAGTTTTAGCCCAGGGGCCTACGAGCAGTACTTC
many	.	TRBJ2-7	TRBV20-1	CSARDAYRAGYEQYF	TGCAGTGCTAGAGATGCCTACAGGGCGGGCTACGAGCAGTACTTC
many	.	TRBJ1-5	TRBV3-1	CASSQDFEATQHF	TGTGCCAGCAGCCAAGATTTCGAGGCAACTCAGCATTTT
few	.	TRBJ2-7	TRBV27	CASSTVPRSEQYF	TGTGCCAGCAGTACCGTTCCGCGGTCCGAGCAGTACTTC
few	TRBD2	TRBJ2-3	TRBV4-2	CASSQAGGGDTQYF	TGTGCCAGCAGCCAAGCGGGAGGAGGGGATACGCAGTATTTT
few	TRBD1	TRBJ2-7	TRBV6-2/TRBV6-3	CASTNPGTGRYEQYF	TGTGCCAGCACTAACCCCGGGACAGGGAGATACGAGCAGTACTTC